One sample yielded the 7 T cell receptor beta chains listed below, sequenced in a study of beta chain features in type 1 diabetes. Expressed TCRB transcripts were sequenced because the isolated RNA had all been reverse transcribed beforehand. The method was immunoSEQ multiplex PCR; TCRdb's version includes in-frame clones alone and lacks a portion of them. Of some 410,000 clones in the sample, about 15% were seen once. Material: naive CD4+ T cells from blood. These receptors all stem from a young man in good health.

The genes are TRBV7-9 and TRBJ2-3, with 7 bases identical to TRBD2. CDR1 is SEHNR, CDR2 FQNEAQ, per germline (reference sequence). This CDR3 is built from 14 residues. Germline trimming cut 7 bases from V and 1 base from J; bases unmatched to any gene: 5. The CDR3 nucleotides read TGTGCCAGCAACTTTCGGGGGGGCACAGATACGCAGTATTTT. Translated, it gives CASNFRGGTDTQYF.

The J gene is TRBJ2-7, the V gene TRBV9; D is unclear. Trimming stripped 0 bases from V and 1 base from J, with 14 bases between. CDR3 length: 16 amino acids. Germline V gene data show CDR1 as SGDLS and CDR2 as YYNGEE. CDR3 bases: TGTGCCAGCAGCGTAGCGCCGGTACCCTCGTCCTACGAGCAGTACTTC. Its translation: CASSVAPVPSSYEQYF.

The chain uses TRBV30 and TRBJ2-5; TRBD2 matches 12 bases. The germline V gene encodes CDR1 GTSNPN and CDR2 SVGIG (reference sequence). After removal of 3 bases from V and 4 bases from J, the junction contained 3 bases not matched to a gene. The CDR3 is made up of 14 amino acids. The CDR3 protein is CAWSPGLAGETQYF. The CDR3 bases are TGTGCCTGGAGCCCGGGACTAGCGGGAGAGACCCAGTACTTC. Complete variable domain (other parts from reference TRBV30 and TRBJ2-5): SQTIHQWPATLVQPVGSPLSLECTVEGTSNPNLYWYRQAAGRGLQLLFYSVGIGQISSEVPQNLSASRPQDRQFILSSKKLLLSDSGFYLCAWSPGLAGETQYFGPGTRLLVL.

This clone was counted a few times. The V call is TRBV18, the J call TRBJ2-1; D possibly corresponds to TRBD1 (6 bases). Germline V CDR1 and CDR2: KGHSH, LQKENI. This CDR3 has 14 residues. The germline V and J ends were trimmed by 3 bases and 6 bases, with 12 bases remaining between them. CDR3 coding DNA: TGTGCCAGCTCACCGCCCACAGGGATCAATGAGCAGTTCTTC. This translates into CASSPPTGINEQFF.

The chain uses TRBV27 and TRBJ2-1; D tentatively reads TRBD1 or TRBD2 (6 bases each). Germline assignment: CDR1 MNHEY and CDR2 SMNVEV (reference sequence). The germline V and J ends were trimmed by 2 bases and 6 bases, with 14 bases remaining between them. The CDR3 has 15 amino acids. CDR3 in amino acids: CASSLERGELNEQFF. For the CDR3, the DNA is TGTGCCAGCAGTTTAGAAAGGGGGGAGCTCAATGAGCAGTTCTTC.

This clone was counted a few times. The J gene is TRBJ2-4, the V gene TRBV2, with a weak D call TRBD2 (5 bases). Germline V gene lookup returns CDR1 SNHLY and CDR2 FYNNEI. The length of the CDR3 is 14 residues. Between the trimmed V and J ends, which lost 5 bases and 6 bases, there was a span of 14 bases. This chain's CDR3 is CASSPRTGINIQYF. Written as DNA, the CDR3 is TGTGCCAGCAGTCCAAGGACGGGAATAAACATTCAGTACTTC. Full variable domain (rest looked up from reference TRBV2 and TRBJ2-4): EPEVTQTPSHQVTQMGQEVILRCVPISNHLYFYWYRQILGQKVEFLVSFYNNEISEKSEIFDDQFSVERPDGSNFTLKIRSTKLEDSAMYFCASSPRTGINIQYFGAGTRLSVL.

The sample holds a few counts of this clone. The V gene is TRBV14, the J gene TRBJ2-7, with 8 nucleotides matching TRBD2. V shed 4 bases, J shed 6 bases, and the junction held 8 bases outside the gene matches. This CDR3 has 14 amino acids. CDR1 is SGHDN, CDR2 FVKESK, per germline. CDR3 DNA sequence: TGTGCCAGCAGCCTACCCCGGGAGGGCCTCGAGCAGTACGTC. It translates to CASSLPREGLEQYV.